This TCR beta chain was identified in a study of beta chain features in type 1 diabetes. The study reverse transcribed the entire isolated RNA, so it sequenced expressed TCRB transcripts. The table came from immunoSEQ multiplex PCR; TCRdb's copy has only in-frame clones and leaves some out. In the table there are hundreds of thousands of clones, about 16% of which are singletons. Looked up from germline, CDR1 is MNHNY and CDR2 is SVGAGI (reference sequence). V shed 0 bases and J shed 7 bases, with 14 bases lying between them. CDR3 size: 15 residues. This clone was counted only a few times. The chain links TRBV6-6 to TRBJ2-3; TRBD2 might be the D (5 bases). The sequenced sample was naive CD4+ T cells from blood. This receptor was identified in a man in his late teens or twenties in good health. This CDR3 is CASSYSGLSGNTQYF. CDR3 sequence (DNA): TGTGCCAGCAGTTACTCGGGCCTCTCGGGAAATACGCAGTATTTT.